This note documents a single T cell receptor (beta chain) sequence. This sample is part of a study of blood T cell repertoires in COVID-19. About the research overall: Both acute and convalescent COVID-19 samples were obtained from the United States, Italy and Spain.

The germline CDR1 and CDR2 sequences are LNHDA and SQIVND (reference sequence). This CDR3 has 15 amino acids. The V gene lost 5 bases and the J gene lost 1 base, with 15 bases spanning the gap. Authors' analysis steps: Amplification with reference gene primers provided the estimates of nucleated cell counts. The repertoire was sequenced with immunoSEQ multiplex PCR; TCRdb's copy has only in-frame clones and lacks some. V, J and clone size are those of that table, while D and trimming were read from the DNA. Of about 370,000 clones listed, 80% to 90% were seen once; the top ten hold roughly 1%. Cohorts were assigned according to the clinical history that participants reported. Recovery meant two consecutive negative NP/OP PCR tests, professional clearance, or resolved symptoms.

The sequenced sample was PBMCs or T cells enriched from blood (not recorded which). The chain is built from TRBV19 and TRBJ2-7, with D tentatively TRBD2 (7 bases). This clonotype was sampled from a man between 18 and 29 years old who had recovered from COVID-19. The CDR3 sequence: CASSYSGEGSYEQYF. CDR3 DNA: TGTGCCAGTAGTTACTCAGGGGAGGGGTCCTACGAGCAGTACTTC.